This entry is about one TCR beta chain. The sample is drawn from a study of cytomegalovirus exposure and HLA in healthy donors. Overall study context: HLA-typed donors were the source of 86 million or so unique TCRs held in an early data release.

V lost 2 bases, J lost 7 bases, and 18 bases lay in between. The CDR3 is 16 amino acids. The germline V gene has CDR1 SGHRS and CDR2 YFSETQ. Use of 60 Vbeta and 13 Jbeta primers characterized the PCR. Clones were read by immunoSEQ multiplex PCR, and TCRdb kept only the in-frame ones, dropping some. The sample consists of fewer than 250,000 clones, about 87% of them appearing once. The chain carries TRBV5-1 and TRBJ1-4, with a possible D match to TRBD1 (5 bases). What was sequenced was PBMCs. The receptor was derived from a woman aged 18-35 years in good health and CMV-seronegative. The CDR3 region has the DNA TGCGCCAGCAGCTTCGGGGGGAGTACAGAAGGTGAAAAACTGTTTTTT. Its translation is CASSFGGSTEGEKLFF.